This TCR beta chain was observed in a study of T cell repertoires in cytomegalovirus infection. Findings of the study overall: Predominance within the ex vivo response was attributable to HLA-C-restricted CMV-specific TCR beta clonotypes.

This clonotype was recorded a few times. The antigen is unknown. The CDR3 sequence is 14 residues long. The germline CDR1 and CDR2 sequences are SEHNR and FQNEAQ (reference sequence). V lost 6 bases to trimming and J lost 6 bases, with 17 bases between them. TCRdb redid the calling of the reads with MiXCR, one entry per CDR3 protein. The table has under 200,000 distinct CDR3 sequences, less than 9.5% seen once. The gene calls are TRBV7-9 and TRBJ2-5, with a possible D match to TRBD2 (5 bases). This receptor was taken from a human donor in good health (CMV status not recorded). Some clones in this sample may be carry-over from other donors' samples. The sequenced sample consisted of PBMCs. CDR3 in amino acids: CASSTREYEKTQYF. The CDR3 DNA reads as TGTGCCAGCAGTACCCGGGAATACGAAAAGACCCAGTACTTC.